The 32 T cell receptor beta chains reported below all come from one sample, sequenced in a study of OX40 agonist ivuxolimab in advanced cancers. Assay: immunoSEQ multiplex PCR; the TCRdb copy retains only in-frame clones and omits some. The table shows roughly 65,000 clones, with roughly 92% occurring only once. Sequenced here: CD4+ or CD8+ T cells sorted from blood, sampled in a trial of the OX40 agonist ivuxolimab. These receptors all come from an adult with an advanced solid tumor such as melanoma, head and neck, liver or kidney cancer.

The chain joins TRBV7-6 to TRBJ2-2; 10 nucleotides match TRBD1. The germline V gene has CDR1 SGHVS and CDR2 FNYEAQ. With V trimmed by 6 bases and J by 6 bases, 7 bases remained unmatched. The CDR3 is 15 residues long. CDR3 sequence reads: CASRYGTGVAGELFF. DNA of the CDR3: TGTGCCAGCAGATACGGGACAGGGGTCGCCGGGGAGCTGTTTTTT.

The chain links TRBV6-1 to TRBJ1-2; tentatively, D is TRBD1 (6 bases). Germline assignment: CDR1 MNHNS and CDR2 SASEGT. The CDR3 consists of 15 residues. Trimming took 5 bases from V and 7 from J, leaving 20 bases between them. The CDR3: CASSLTGSGFSGYTF. The CDR3 DNA reads as TGTGCCAGCAGTCTGACAGGTTCGGGTTTCTCTGGCTACACCTTC.

The CDR3 sequence: CASSQVSWYGGYEQYF. The CDR3 coding sequence is TGTGCCAGCAGCCAAGTGTCGTGGTATGGGGGCTACGAGCAGTACTTC. The genes are TRBV14 and TRBJ2-5; the D call may be TRBD1 or TRBD2 (5 bases each). TRBJ2-7 explains the end of the DNA better; the J call may be wrong. This CDR3 has 16 amino acids. Germline-derived CDR1 and CDR2 are SGHDN and FVKESK.

About this clone itself: Within the sample, other DNA sequences also encode this same CDR3. The chain has TRBV10-3 and TRBJ1-1, with a weak D call TRBD1 (5 bases). The CDR3 sequence is 14 residues long. Germline V gene data show CDR1 as ENHRY and CDR2 as SYGVKD. V was trimmed by 6 bases and J by 5 bases, leaving 16 bases between them. This chain's CDR3 is CAISSGTGGTEAFF. DNA of the CDR3: TGTGCCATCAGCTCCGGGACTGGGGGGACTGAAGCTTTCTTT.

The V call is TRBV15, the J call TRBJ2-5; 7 bases are shared with TRBD1. The V gene end was trimmed by 3 bases and the J gene end by 9 bases; junction bases not matched to a gene: 10. From germline, CDR1 is LNHNV and CDR2 YYDKDF (reference sequence). CDR3 length: 14 amino acids. CDR3 nucleotides: TGTGCCACCAGCAGGGGACAGAGGGCAGTGGCCCAGTACTTC. Its protein is CATSRGQRAVAQYF.

This clone appeared once. The chain is built from TRBV6-5 and TRBJ1-1, with TRBD1 matching 7 bases. Germline CDR1 MNHEY, CDR2 SVGAGI. V dropped 8 bases and J dropped 2; count of bases not matched to a gene: 8. This CDR3 is built from 14 residues. The CDR3 DNA sequence: TGTGCCAGCCATTCGGACAGGCAAAACACTGAAGCTTTCTTT. Translation: CASHSDRQNTEAFF.

This chain uses TRBV19 with TRBJ1-5; D unresolved. Trimming pared 5 bases from V and 4 bases from J, leaving 12 bases between. The CDR3 covers 14 residues. Germline lookup yields CDR1 LNHDA and CDR2 SQIVND (reference sequence). The CDR3 protein is CASSVRAGNQPQHF. CDR3 nucleotide sequence: TGTGCCAGTAGTGTCCGGGCCGGGAATCAGCCCCAGCATTTT.

The chain couples TRBV2 to TRBJ1-5; no reliable D call. The ends were cut back, 5 bases at V and 0 bases at J, with 8 bases in the middle. This CDR3 has 14 amino acids. Looked up from germline, CDR1 is SNHLY and CDR2 is FYNNEI. CDR3 in amino acids: CASSSRDSNQPQHF. CDR3 DNA sequence: TGTGCCAGCAGTAGTAGGGATAGCAATCAGCCCCAGCATTTT.

The genes are TRBV5-5 and TRBJ2-1; 9 nucleotides agree with TRBD2. This CDR3 is 16 amino acids long. Germline V gene sequence: CDR1 SGHKS, CDR2 YYEKEE (reference sequence). V lost 2 bases to trimming and J lost 1 base; unmatched junction nucleotides: 4. This chain's CDR3 is CASSFRSGRSYNEQFF. The CDR3 bases are TGTGCCAGCAGCTTCCGGAGCGGGAGGTCCTACAATGAGCAGTTCTTC.

The V call is TRBV7-9, the J call TRBJ2-5, with 7 nucleotides matching TRBD2. CDR1 SEHNR and CDR2 FQNEAQ come from the germline V gene (reference sequence). The CDR3 consists of 16 residues. The V and J ends lost 5 bases and 2 bases, in that order; junction bases with no gene match: 11. The CDR3, as DNA: TGTGCCAGCAGCCTCCGGGGCGGGAGACCTCAAGAGACCCAGTACTTC. It codes for CASSLRGGRPQETQYF.

This sequence joins TRBV6-5 and TRBJ2-7; 9 nucleotides align to TRBD1. The CDR3 has 14 amino acids. Germline assignment: CDR1 MNHEY and CDR2 SVGAGI. The V gene end was trimmed by 5 bases and the J gene end by 0 bases; junction bases not matched to a gene: 2. CDR3 DNA: TGTGCCAGCAGTCTGACAGGGGGCTCCTACGAGCAGTACTTC. Protein: CASSLTGGSYEQYF.

The genes are TRBV19 and TRBJ1-5; TRBD1 agrees at 7 bases. V was pared by 5 bases and J by 2 bases, with 9 bases of the junction left unmatched. Germline-derived CDR1 and CDR2 are LNHDA and SQIVND (reference sequence). The CDR3 has 16 residues. CDR3 residues: CASSSRQGAGNQPQHF. DNA of the CDR3: TGTGCCAGTAGTTCGAGACAGGGTGCGGGCAATCAGCCCCAGCATTTT.

J is TRBJ1-3 and V is TRBV6-1; no firm D call. V was shortened by 6 bases and J by 0 bases, with 12 bases between the two germline ends. Germline V gene data show CDR1 as MNHNS and CDR2 as SASEGT. The length of the CDR3 is 15 residues. Here the CDR3 DNA reads TGTGCCAGCAGCCTGGTCGGGGACTCTGGAAACACCATATATTTT. Its translation: CASSLVGDSGNTIYF.

This clone appeared once. V is TRBV5-4 and J is TRBJ2-1; TRBD2 matches at 12 bases. Looked up from germline, CDR1 is SGHNT and CDR2 is YYREEE (reference sequence). Trimming cost V 3 bases and J 7 bases; bases outside gene matches: 8. This CDR3 contains 16 residues. CDR3 loop: CASSSPLAGGKNEQFF. The CDR3 DNA is TGTGCCAGCAGCTCGCCCCTAGCGGGAGGGAAGAATGAGCAGTTCTTC.

This clone was detected only once. In nucleotides, the CDR3 is TGTGCCAGCAGTGTCTCACATAAGAACACTGAAGCTTTCTTT. This encodes CASSVSHKNTEAFF. The chain has TRBV2 and TRBJ1-1; D is undetermined. Trimming shortened V by 4 bases and J by 1 base, and 10 bases separated the two germline ends. The CDR3 spans 14 residues. Germline V lookup: CDR1 SNHLY, CDR2 FYNNEI.

This clone was seen more than once but under ten times. The sample contains more than one DNA sequence encoding this CDR3. The chain recombines TRBV11-2 with TRBJ2-7, with 15 bases aligning to TRBD2. Germline V gives CDR1 SGHAT, CDR2 FQNNGV. J gave up 0 bases and V 4 bases, and 10 bases lay outside the gene matches. This CDR3 is 19 amino acids long. Here the CDR3 DNA reads TGTGCCAGCAGCTACCCGGGACTAGCGGGAGGCCCGAGCTCCTACGAGCAGTACTTC. This gives the protein CASSYPGLAGGPSSYEQYF. Together with reference TRBV11-2 and TRBJ2-7, the CDR3 gives the full variable domain: EAGVAQSPRYKIIEKRQSVAFWCNPISGHATLYWYQQILGQGPKLLIQFQNNGVVDDSQLPKDRFSAERLKGVDSTLKIQPAKLEDSAVYLCASSYPGLAGGPSSYEQYFGPGTRLTVT.

The rearrangement joins TRBV28 to TRBJ2-2; D not certain. The CDR3 length is 12 residues. V was shortened by 7 bases and J by 0 bases, with 3 bases between the two germline ends. Germline V CDR1 and CDR2: MDHEN, SYDVKM. CDR3 in DNA: TGTGCCAGCATGGCGAACACCGGGGAGCTGTTTTTT. Its translation: CASMANTGELFF.

This chain connects TRBV28 to TRBJ2-7; D not certain. V lost 5 bases and J lost 0, with 14 bases in between. There are 15 residues in the CDR3. Per the germline V gene, CDR1 is MDHEN and CDR2 is SYDVKM. The CDR3 DNA reads as TGTGCCAGCAGTCTTGGTGGGCCGCTCTCCTACGAGCAGTACTTC. Protein sequence: CASSLGGPLSYEQYF.

The chain is built from TRBV28 and TRBJ2-1, with D possibly being TRBD2 (6 bases). Germline CDR1 and CDR2: MDHEN and SYDVKM. CDR3 size: 14 residues. Between the trimmed V and J ends, which lost 7 bases and 1 base, there was a span of 11 bases. CDR3 DNA sequence: TGTGCCAGCACCCCGGGAGCTTCCTACAATGAGCAGTTCTTC. Protein sequence: CASTPGASYNEQFF. The full variable domain, its missing parts supplied by reference TRBV28 and TRBJ2-1, is DVKVTQSSRYLVKRTGEKVFLECVQDMDHENMFWYRQDPGLGLRLIYFSYDVKMKEKGDIPEGYSVSREKKERFSLILESASTNQTSMYLCASTPGASYNEQFFGPGTRLTVL.

The genes are TRBV19 and TRBJ1-5, with D perhaps matching TRBD1 (5 bases). This CDR3 is 15 amino acids long. The germline V gene encodes CDR1 LNHDA and CDR2 SQIVND (reference sequence). V was shortened by 4 bases and J by 4 bases, with 14 bases between the two germline ends. As DNA, the CDR3 is TGTGCCAGTAGTAAAGGTGCCCGGGGGAATCAGCCCCAGCATTTT. As protein: CASSKGARGNQPQHF.

The rearrangement links TRBV10-3 to TRBJ2-2; TRBD2 aligns across 8 bases. Germline V gene sequence: CDR1 ENHRY, CDR2 SYGVKD. The length of the CDR3 is 15 residues. The J segment lost 8 bases and the V segment lost 6 bases, leaving 11 bases of the junction unmatched. CDR3 sequence (DNA): TGTGCCATCAGAAAGACGACCGGACTAGCTGGGGAGCTGTTTTTT. This gives the protein CAIRKTTGLAGELFF.

The chain carries TRBV6-1 and TRBJ1-2; D not resolved. The CDR3 runs to 14 residues. V was trimmed by 6 bases and J by 4 bases, leaving 15 bases between them. Germline values: CDR1 MNHNS, CDR2 SASEGT. CDR3 in DNA: TGTGCCAGCAGAACCAAAAACCTGGGCTATGGCTACACCTTC. Translation gives CASRTKNLGYGYTF.

V usage is TRBV27 and J usage is TRBJ1-5; TRBD1 might be the D (5 bases). In germline, CDR1 is MNHEY, CDR2 SMNVEV (reference sequence). The CDR3 length is 15 residues. Trimming pared 0 bases from V and 5 bases from J, leaving 11 bases between. The CDR3 loop reads CASSLSWTRDQPQHF. In DNA, the CDR3 is TGTGCCAGCAGTTTATCGTGGACACGAGATCAGCCCCAGCATTTT.

This clone has just one count. The chain couples TRBV5-1 to TRBJ2-7; the D is unclear. Trimming pared 3 bases from V and 6 bases from J, leaving 19 bases between. CDR1 is SGHRS, CDR2 YFSETQ, per germline. The CDR3 consists of 15 residues. The CDR3 DNA follows: TGCGCCAGCAGCTCTCGGGCTCCCGCTTCAGCCGAGCAGTACTTC. Amino acids: CASSSRAPASAEQYF.

The chain is built from TRBV6-7 and TRBJ2-7, with D perhaps matching TRBD1 (5 bases). TRBV6-7 is identified as an open reading frame with a role that is uncertain. Deletions cut 4 bases from V and 3 bases from J, with 7 bases between. This CDR3 spans 12 amino acids. For the CDR3, the DNA is TGTGCCAGCAGTTCAGGGTACTACGAGCAGTACTTC. Its protein is CASSSGYYEQYF.

This sequence joins TRBV5-4 and TRBJ2-7; D call uncertain. With 1 base removed from V and 1 base from J, the gap between germline ends came to 18 bases. The germline V gene encodes CDR1 SGHNT and CDR2 YYREEE (reference sequence). The CDR3 consists of 17 residues. In DNA, the CDR3 is TGTGCCAGCAGCTTGAGAGGTCGCAGCGCGTCTTCCTACGAGCAGTACTTC. It codes for CASSLRGRSASSYEQYF.

J is TRBJ2-1 and V is TRBV13; 9 nucleotides line up with TRBD1. With 1 base clipped from V and 4 bases from J, the junction kept 2 bases outside the gene matches. Germline lookup yields CDR1 PRHDT and CDR2 FYEKMQ (reference sequence). The CDR3 spans 15 residues. The CDR3 coding sequence is TGTGCCAGCAGCTTAGCGGGACAGGGTTACAATGAGCAGTTCTTC. It yields the protein CASSLAGQGYNEQFF.

This clone was seen a single time. The chain recombines TRBV7-9 with TRBJ2-2; D uncertain. Germline lookup yields CDR1 SEHNR and CDR2 FQNEAQ (reference sequence). Trimming left V 2 bases short and J 5 bases short, with 12 bases between. CDR3 length: 15 residues. CDR3 region: CASSLSNFITGELFF. As DNA, the CDR3 is TGTGCCAGCAGCTTAAGTAACTTCATTACCGGGGAGCTGTTTTTT.

The chain carries TRBV28 and TRBJ1-1, with 10 nucleotides matching TRBD1. The V segment lost 4 bases and the J segment 1 base; nucleotides outside the gene matches: 6. CDR3 length equals 16 residues. Germline V gives CDR1 MDHEN, CDR2 SYDVKM. The CDR3 spells CASSSRQGARNTEAFF. CDR3 DNA sequence: TGTGCCAGCAGTTCTCGACAGGGGGCGAGGAACACTGAAGCTTTCTTT.

V and J are TRBV7-7 and TRBJ2-3, with 8 bases matching TRBD2. CDR3 length equals 15 residues. V lost 1 base to trimming and J lost 4 bases; unmatched junction nucleotides: 4. Germline values: CDR1 SSHAT, CDR2 FNYEAQ (reference sequence). The CDR3 region is CASSLGSGSSDTQYF. CDR3 DNA sequence: TGTGCCAGCAGCTTAGGAAGCGGGAGCTCAGATACGCAGTATTTT.

The chain recombines TRBV11-3 with TRBJ2-2; no definite D call. CDR3 length: 14 residues. CDR1 is SGHNT and CDR2 is YENEEA in the germline V gene. Trimming cost V 1 base and J 1 base, with 4 bases left between them. CDR3 sequence: CASSLGQNTGELFF. The CDR3 DNA is TGTGCCAGCAGCTTAGGGCAGAACACCGGGGAGCTGTTTTTT.

The V call is TRBV9, the J call TRBJ2-7, with 7 bases identical to TRBD1. This CDR3 region has 16 residues. V shed 3 bases and J 2 bases; nucleotides not matched to a gene: 11. Germline V CDR1 and CDR2: SGDLS, YYNGEE. The CDR3 bases are TGTGCCAGCAGCGCAGGAGGACAGGACGGCACCTACGAGCAGTACTTC. Encoded protein: CASSAGGQDGTYEQYF.